These 13 T cell receptor beta chains originate from one sample sequenced in a study of blood T cell repertoires in COVID-19. Repertoires were generated with immunoSEQ multiplex PCR, while TCRdb's copy carries only in-frame clones and drops some. The data contain about 230,000 clones, 85% to 90% of them singletons. The sample taken for sequencing was peripheral blood. Receptors originate from an older woman with acute or convalescent COVID-19.

The chain recombines TRBV18 with TRBJ2-1; no clear D. Germline CDR1 is KGHSH and CDR2 is LQKENI. CDR3 length: 11 residues. V lost 6 bases to trimming and J lost 8 bases, with 8 bases between them. This CDR3 is CASSFLHEQFF. CDR3 DNA sequence: TGTGCCAGCTCGTTCCTACATGAGCAGTTCTTC.

Comments on this clone: The sample carries other DNA sequences with the same CDR3. This chain connects TRBV27 to TRBJ2-3; D gene ambiguous. Germline CDR1 MNHEY, CDR2 SMNVEV (reference sequence). Trimming pared 2 bases from V and 4 bases from J, leaving 7 bases between. This CDR3 has 13 residues. CDR3 amino acids: CASSLTSADTQYF. The CDR3 region has the DNA TGTGCCAGCAGTTTAACGTCGGCAGATACGCAGTATTTT.

The CDR3 sequence: CASSRDRGHGYTF. The CDR3 nucleotides are TGTGCCAGCAGTCGGGACAGGGGCCATGGCTACACCTTC. J is TRBJ1-2 and V is TRBV6-5; 10 bases agree with TRBD1. The CDR3 extends over 13 amino acids. The junction had 3 bases not matched to a gene; V was cut back by 5 bases and J by 6 bases. In germline, CDR1 is MNHEY, CDR2 SVGAGI.

The rearrangement links TRBV7-2 to TRBJ2-5, with 8 bases lining up with TRBD1. From germline, CDR1 is SGHTA and CDR2 FQGNSA. The V gene end was trimmed by 5 bases and the J gene end by 5 bases; junction bases not matched to a gene: 7. This CDR3 is built from 14 residues. CDR3 bases: TGTGCCAGCAGCCCTCACAGGGGGGCGGAGACCCAGTACTTC. This sequence encodes CASSPHRGAETQYF.

This clone has only a few counts. V is TRBV18 and J is TRBJ1-1; a weak D match, TRBD1 (5 bases). The V end lost 6 bases, the J end lost 1 base, and 15 bases lay between the germline ends. This CDR3 is built from 15 residues. Germline assignment: CDR1 KGHSH and CDR2 LQKENI. The CDR3 sequence is CASSLGGAGNTEAFF. The CDR3 coding sequence is TGTGCCAGCTCCCTGGGTGGGGCTGGGAACACTGAAGCTTTCTTT.

The chain employs TRBV7-9 and TRBJ2-7; no firm D call. The length of the CDR3 is 13 residues. In germline, CDR1 is SEHNR, CDR2 FQNEAQ (reference sequence). Trimming removed 3 bases from V and 2 bases from J, with 8 bases in between. DNA of the CDR3: TGTGCCAGCAGCTTTGTGCGAACCTACGAGCAGTACTTC. Translated, it gives CASSFVRTYEQYF.

This rearrangement joins TRBV19 to TRBJ2-1, with 8 bases matching TRBD2. Germline V gene lookup returns CDR1 LNHDA and CDR2 SQIVND (reference sequence). The CDR3 consists of 15 residues. With V trimmed by 2 bases and J by 1 base, 1 base remained unmatched. CDR3 sequence: CASSIRGGSYNEQFF. Written as DNA, the CDR3 is TGTGCCAGTAGTATACGGGGGGGTTCCTACAATGAGCAGTTCTTC. Combining the CDR3 with reference TRBV19 and TRBJ2-1 gives the whole variable domain DGGITQSPKYLFRKEGQNVTLSCEQNLNHDAMYWYRQDPGQGLRLIYYSQIVNDFQKGDIAEGYSVSREKKESFPLTVTSAQKNPTAFYLCASSIRGGSYNEQFFGPGTRLTVL.

The rearrangement links TRBV6-6 to TRBJ1-5; TRBD1 matches at 10 bases. This CDR3 has 15 amino acids. Germline V gives CDR1 MNHNY, CDR2 SVGAGI (reference sequence). Trimming cost V 6 bases and J 0 bases; bases outside gene matches: 2. CDR3 nucleotide sequence: TGTGCCAGCAGGACAGGGGGCAGTAGCAATCAGCCCCAGCATTTT. Protein: CASRTGGSSNQPQHF.

The chain employs TRBV6-1 and TRBJ1-5; tentative D call: TRBD1 (5 bases). Trimming left V 4 bases short and J 3 bases short, with 25 bases between. The CDR3 runs 19 residues. Germline V gene data show CDR1 as MNHNS and CDR2 as SASEGT. The CDR3 DNA reads TGTGCCAGCAGTGCCCAAGGGCGAACCGGGGGGAGGTACAATCAGCCCCAGCATTTT. It is translated as CASSAQGRTGGRYNQPQHF.

This chain uses TRBV10-1 with TRBJ1-2, with TRBD1 identical over 7 bases. This CDR3 has 14 residues. V shed 2 bases, J shed 8 bases, and the junction held 8 bases outside the gene matches. The germline V gene has CDR1 WNHNN and CDR2 SYGVQD (reference sequence). DNA of the CDR3: TGCGCCAGCAGTGAGACTCGGACAGGCAGCGGCTACACCTTC. Its translation is CASSETRTGSGYTF.

V and J are TRBV21-1 and TRBJ2-7; whether TRBD2, the table's D call, matches the DNA was not checked. TRBV21-1 is a listed pseudogene. The CDR3 is 15 amino acids. The CDR3 coding sequence is TGTGCCAGCAGCAAATACGCTAGCGGGGGGGGCGAGCAGTACTTC. It specifies CASSKYASGGGEQYF.

This chain uses TRBV7-6 with TRBJ2-2, with 12 nucleotides matching TRBD2. Germline V gives CDR1 SGHVS, CDR2 FNYEAQ. Trimming cost V 5 bases and J 5 bases; bases outside gene matches: 6. CDR3 size: 16 residues. In nucleotides, the CDR3 is TGTGCCAGCAGCACCCGACTAGCGGGAGAGACCGGGGAGCTGTTTTTT. Protein sequence: CASSTRLAGETGELFF.

This clone was counted a few times. V and J are TRBV19 and TRBJ1-2, with 11 bases that match TRBD1. From germline, CDR1 is LNHDA and CDR2 SQIVND (reference sequence). This CDR3 has 14 residues. After removal of 5 bases from V and 5 bases from J, the junction contained 4 bases not matched to a gene. In nucleotides, the CDR3 is TGTGCCAGTAGTTTTCGGGACAGGGGGTATGGCTACACCTTC. Its translation is CASSFRDRGYGYTF.